What follows are 27 T cell receptor beta chains derived from one specimen sequenced in a study of blood T cell repertoires in COVID-19 (dated by TCRdb to the early 2020s). Receptors were amplified or captured by the immunoSEQ multiplex PCR assay. Held by TCRdb, this immuneACCESS table contains in-frame sequences only and omits some clones. Under half of the omission traces to an unresolved V gene where checked; the cause of the rest is unknown. The sample records tens of thousands of clones, approximately 90% of which are singletons. The top ten constitute about 8% of the sample. The sequenced sample was peripheral blood. These receptors were collected from a woman aged 70-85 years with active COVID-19.

The chain has TRBV2 and TRBJ2-5; the D gene is possibly TRBD1 (6 bases). The CDR3 consists of 16 residues. Between the trimmed V and J ends, which lost 7 bases and 2 bases, there was a span of 20 bases. Germline V gene data show CDR1 as SNHLY and CDR2 as FYNNEI. CDR3: CASIQSVGTLQETQYF. Here the CDR3 DNA reads TGTGCCAGCATACAATCGGTTGGGACATTACAAGAGACCCAGTACTTC.

The CDR3 here is CATWTGGKNNEQFF. CDR3 nucleotide sequence: TGTGCCACCTGGACAGGGGGAAAGAACAATGAGCAGTTCTTC. The chain links TRBV28 to TRBJ2-1, with 10 bases matching TRBD1. CDR1 and CDR2 from the germline V gene are MDHEN and SYDVKM. The CDR3 has 14 residues. After removal of 10 bases from V and 5 bases from J, the junction contained 8 bases not matched to a gene.

The chain couples TRBV5-1 to TRBJ2-1; D is unresolved. Germline assignment: CDR1 SGHRS and CDR2 YFSETQ. The CDR3 consists of 14 residues. Between the trimmed V and J ends, which lost 5 bases and 4 bases, there was a span of 13 bases. CDR3 bases: TGCGCCAGCAGATTATTAACTAATTACAATGAGCAGTTCTTC. Amino acid sequence: CASRLLTNYNEQFF.

The chain couples TRBV5-1 to TRBJ2-3; 8 bases match TRBD2. V dropped 3 bases and J dropped 0; count of bases not matched to a gene: 3. Germline loops: CDR1 SGHRS, CDR2 YFSETQ. The CDR3 has 15 residues. CDR3 loop: CASSWIAGSTDTQYF. DNA of the CDR3: TGCGCCAGCAGCTGGATAGCGGGGAGCACAGATACGCAGTATTTT.

As DNA, the CDR3 is TGTGCCAGCAGCTTGGGGGGACAGGGTGATGGCTACACCTTC. The encoded protein is CASSLGGQGDGYTF. The V and J genes are TRBV7-9 and TRBJ1-2, with TRBD1 identical over 9 bases. The CDR3 contains 14 residues. The junction had 5 bases not matched to a gene; V was cut back by 3 bases and J by 6 bases. Per the germline V gene, CDR1 is SEHNR and CDR2 is FQNEAQ (reference sequence).

This clone came up once. The CDR3 nucleotides are TGTGCCATCACCGACGACAGGGCAGATACGCAGTATTTT. Translating gives CAITDDRADTQYF. The rearrangement links TRBV10-3 to TRBJ2-3; 7 bases agree with TRBD1. Trimming at V came to 7 bases and at J to 4 bases, leaving 5 bases not matched to a gene. The germline V gene has CDR1 ENHRY and CDR2 SYGVKD. The CDR3 sequence is 13 residues long.

The chain has TRBV6-2 or TRBV6-3 and TRBJ2-7, with 8 bases fitting TRBD2. This CDR3 contains 14 residues. Germline trimming cut 6 bases from V and 2 bases from J; bases unmatched to any gene: 6. Per germline, CDR1 MNHEY and CDR2 SVGEGT. The CDR3 nucleotides read TGTGCCAGCAGCCCCGGGGGGGAAGCCTACGAGCAGTACTTC. This codes for CASSPGGEAYEQYF.

This clone was seen only a few times. The rearrangement joins TRBV2 to TRBJ1-6, with a weak D call TRBD1 (5 bases). Trimming left V 5 bases short and J 10 bases short, with 15 bases between. The germline V gene encodes CDR1 SNHLY and CDR2 FYNNEI. This CDR3 contains 14 residues. CDR3 loop: CASSPRRVGSPLHF. CDR3 sequence (DNA): TGTGCCAGCAGTCCTCGCAGGGTAGGATCACCCCTCCACTTT.

The chain couples TRBV18 to TRBJ2-7; 10 bases are shared with TRBD1. V was clipped by 6 bases and J by 7 bases; unmatched bases: 6. This CDR3 spans 13 amino acids. Germline CDR1 and CDR2: KGHSH and LQKENI. The CDR3 DNA sequence: TGTGCCAGCTCCCCCGGGACAGGGGTAGAGCAGTACTTC. The encoded protein is CASSPGTGVEQYF.

This sequence joins TRBV7-8 and TRBJ2-3, with D perhaps TRBD1 (5 bases). Deletions cut 2 bases from V and 10 bases from J, with 16 bases between. Germline V gene data show CDR1 as SGHVS and CDR2 as FQNEAQ. This CDR3 region has 14 residues. CDR3 protein: CASSLFGARLAQYF. The DNA of the CDR3 is TGTGCCAGCAGCTTATTTGGGGCGCGCCTCGCGCAGTATTTT.

This sequence joins TRBV6-4 and TRBJ2-2; 13 bases map to TRBD2. Germline CDR1 reads MRHNA; CDR2 reads SNTAGT. The V segment lost 6 bases and the J segment 6 bases; nucleotides outside the gene matches: 4. The CDR3 contains 15 residues. The CDR3 region is CASRMGLAGPGELFF. CDR3 nucleotides: TGTGCCAGCAGAATGGGACTAGCGGGACCCGGGGAGCTGTTTTTT.

The chain recombines TRBV6-1 with TRBJ1-4; 8 bases match TRBD1. The germline V gene has CDR1 MNHNS and CDR2 SASEGT. V was pared by 1 base and J by 7 bases, with 5 bases of the junction left unmatched. This CDR3 is 15 amino acids long. This CDR3 is CASSEGTGKFEKLFF. The CDR3 DNA follows: TGTGCCAGCAGTGAAGGGACAGGGAAGTTTGAAAAACTGTTTTTT.

This clone was found once. The chain employs TRBV20-1 and TRBJ2-1; D may be TRBD2 (6 bases). The CDR3 loop spans 11 amino acids. CDR1 is DFQATT, CDR2 SNEGSKA, per germline (reference sequence). Trimming removed 6 bases from V and 11 bases from J, with 14 bases in between. The CDR3 loop is CSAPAGFQQFF. The CDR3 bases are TGCAGTGCCCCGGCGGGGTTCCAGCAGTTCTTC.

The rearrangement joins TRBV19 to TRBJ2-1; 14 positions agree with TRBD2. Germline trimming cut 5 bases from V and 3 bases from J; bases unmatched to any gene: 9. The length of the CDR3 is 18 residues. CDR1 is LNHDA, CDR2 SQIVND, per germline (reference sequence). Here the CDR3 DNA reads TGTGCCAGTAGTCCCAGCGGGACTAGCGGGAGTTACTACAATGAGCAGTTCTTC. Amino acids: CASSPSGTSGSYYNEQFF. Variable domain in full (rest from reference TRBV19 and TRBJ2-1): DGGITQSPKYLFRKEGQNVTLSCEQNLNHDAMYWYRQDPGQGLRLIYYSQIVNDFQKGDIAEGYSVSREKKESFPLTVTSAQKNPTAFYLCASSPSGTSGSYYNEQFFGPGTRLTVL.

The chain couples TRBV6-1 to TRBJ2-2; TRBD2 matches at 10 bases. V dropped 2 bases and J dropped 5; count of bases not matched to a gene: 5. The germline V gene has CDR1 MNHNS and CDR2 SASEGT. The CDR3 covers 16 residues. The CDR3 bases are TGTGCCAGCAGTGAATTGGCTAGCGGGAGTACCGGGGAGCTGTTTTTT. Its translation is CASSELASGSTGELFF.

The genes are TRBV2 and TRBJ2-3; D is possibly TRBD1 (6 bases). The CDR3 consists of 13 residues. Germline V gene sequence: CDR1 SNHLY, CDR2 FYNNEI. Trimming took off 7 bases at V and 1 base at J, with 9 bases between the two ends. The CDR3 here is CASNRQGTDTQYF. CDR3 sequence (DNA): TGTGCCAGCAATAGACAGGGCACAGATACGCAGTATTTT. The variable domain in full, with the rest retrieved from reference TRBV2 and TRBJ2-3, is EPEVTQTPSHQVTQMGQEVILRCVPISNHLYFYWYRQILGQKVEFLVSFYNNEISEKSEIFDDQFSVERPDGSNFTLKIRSTKLEDSAMYFCASNRQGTDTQYFGPGTRLTVL.

J is TRBJ2-3 and V is TRBV20-1; D not resolved. The CDR3 sequence is 15 residues long. Germline loops: CDR1 DFQATT, CDR2 SNEGSKA (reference sequence). Trimming shortened V by 3 bases and J by 0 bases, and 13 bases separated the two germline ends. The CDR3 coding sequence is TGCAGTGCTAGTAACGTCGGGTCGAGCACAGATACGCAGTATTTT. As protein: CSASNVGSSTDTQYF.

The V call is TRBV15, the J call TRBJ2-1; tentative D call: TRBD2 (5 bases). V was shortened by 1 base and J by 9 bases, with 7 bases between the two germline ends. This CDR3 spans 12 amino acids. Germline V CDR1 and CDR2: LNHNV, YYDKDF (reference sequence). CDR3: CATSRGGREQFF. In nucleotides, the CDR3 is TGTGCCACCAGCAGAGGAGGGCGTGAGCAGTTCTTC.

The chain combines TRBV7-3 with TRBJ2-7; D is possibly TRBD2 (5 bases). The germline V and J ends were trimmed by 5 bases and 0 bases, with 8 bases remaining between them. Germline CDR1 is SGHTA and CDR2 is FQGTGA. The CDR3 has 13 amino acids. CDR3 DNA sequence: TGTGCCAGCAGCAAAAGCGGCTCCTACGAGCAGTACTTC. Translating gives CASSKSGSYEQYF.

The V and J genes are TRBV10-3 and TRBJ2-7; 7 bases map to TRBD2. The CDR3 totals 13 residues. The V gene end was trimmed by 6 bases and the J gene end by 4 bases; junction bases not matched to a gene: 6. From germline, CDR1 is ENHRY and CDR2 SYGVKD. The CDR3 coding sequence is TGTGCCATCAGCCTAGCGGAGGGGTACGAGCAGTACTTC. Translation: CAISLAEGYEQYF.

The chain joins TRBV28 to TRBJ1-1; 8 positions agree with TRBD1. The trim removed 8 bases at V and 4 bases at J, leaving 12 bases unmatched. This CDR3 region has 15 residues. Germline values: CDR1 MDHEN, CDR2 SYDVKM. DNA for the CDR3: TGTGCCAGCCCACCGGCAGGGGGCGCGAGCACTGAAGCTTTCTTT. It codes for CASPPAGGASTEAFF. The variable domain in full, completed from reference TRBV28 and TRBJ1-1, reads DVKVTQSSRYLVKRTGEKVFLECVQDMDHENMFWYRQDPGLGLRLIYFSYDVKMKEKGDIPEGYSVSREKKERFSLILESASTNQTSMYLCASPPAGGASTEAFFGQGTRLTVV.

This chain connects TRBV5-4 to TRBJ2-3; D gene ambiguous. In germline, CDR1 is SGHNT, CDR2 YYREEE (reference sequence). The V and J ends lost 5 bases and 4 bases respectively, with 8 bases between them. The CDR3 spans 12 residues. DNA for the CDR3: TGTGCCAGCAGGGTAGCTTCAGATACGCAGTATTTT. Residues: CASRVASDTQYF.

The chain couples TRBV29-1 to TRBJ1-1; D unresolved. The germline CDR1 and CDR2 sequences are SQVTM and ANQGSEA. With 0 bases removed from V and 1 base from J, the gap between germline ends came to 9 bases. This CDR3 is built from 14 residues. The CDR3: CSVEDPRRNTEAFF. CDR3 DNA: TGCAGCGTTGAAGATCCCCGCAGGAACACTGAAGCTTTCTTT.

The J gene is TRBJ2-7, the V gene TRBV7-2; D perhaps matches TRBD2 (6 bases). Trimming removed 3 bases from V and 5 bases from J, with 11 bases in between. CDR1 is SGHTA, CDR2 FQGNSA, per germline. The CDR3 is 13 amino acids. The CDR3: CASSFASGDEQYF. CDR3 coding DNA: TGTGCCAGCAGCTTCGCGTCGGGAGACGAGCAGTACTTC.

This clone was detected only a few times. This chain connects TRBV5-1 to TRBJ2-7; 9 bases agree with TRBD1. Losses at the gene ends were 3 bases for V and 4 bases for J; bases not matched to a gene: 8. The CDR3 extends over 15 amino acids. CDR1 and CDR2 from the germline V gene are SGHRS and YFSETQ. CDR3 protein: CASSYQTGTGYEQYF. Written as DNA, the CDR3 is TGCGCCAGCAGCTACCAAACCGGGACAGGGTACGAGCAGTACTTC.

V and J are TRBV24-1 and TRBJ2-1; 9 positions match TRBD1. The CDR3 covers 15 residues. Germline CDR1 KGHDR, CDR2 SFDVKD. V was clipped by 5 bases and J by 8 bases; unmatched bases: 9. The CDR3 sequence is CATSGPDRGDDEQFF. CDR3 nucleotide sequence: TGTGCCACCAGTGGCCCGGACAGGGGAGACGATGAGCAGTTCTTC.

This chain uses TRBV2 with TRBJ2-1, with 13 nucleotides matching TRBD2. The germline V gene has CDR1 SNHLY and CDR2 FYNNEI. This CDR3 is built from 15 residues. With 6 bases clipped from V and 7 bases from J, the junction kept 6 bases outside the gene matches. The CDR3 loop is CASSPTSGRGNEQFF. CDR3 DNA: TGTGCCAGCAGCCCTACTAGCGGGAGGGGAAATGAGCAGTTCTTC.